This entry concerns a single T cell receptor (beta chain). The antigen it binds to is not known. Nothing much larger sits one base from this clone, and base qualities are not available. This record comes from a study of cytomegalovirus exposure and HLA in healthy donors listed by TCRdb under 2017. Background for the entire study: In an earlier analysis of approximately 500 of the donors, less than 350 Gb of sequence data and 100 million or so unique TCR beta sequences from approximately 180 million T cells were reported. To decide whether each TCR beta V gene segment behaved as functional or pseudogenic, an earlier analysis of some 580 of the donors relied on high-throughput TCR beta sequencing. An early release covering 550 to 700 HLA-typed donors comprised around 300 gigabases of sequencing data and around 80 million unique TCR sequences. Along with the approximately 620-subject first cohort, a separate validation cohort of 120 different subjects was used. Donor age, sex, ethnicity and CMV serostatus were compiled alongside the repertoire data. Among the roughly 370 genotyped donors, approximately 81% belonged to the genetic ancestry cluster associated with self-reported Caucasian donors. Among roughly 370 genotyped donors of the cohort, an average of about 240,000 unique TCR beta nucleotide sequences were sequenced per donor, approximately 20% of them non-productive. Four or five DR-DQ haplotypes were handled as single units for association and clustering because linkage in the cohort was strong. In a later genetic analysis, genome-wide SNP genotypes for about three fifths of the 666 donors were used, and that subset was treated as a discovery cohort. The T cell repertoires of under 750 subjects were profiled by immunosequencing and related to cytomegalovirus serostatus. A later analysis re-analyzed previously published TCR beta repertoires from 500 to 700 donors and added high-resolution HLA genotyping to study TCR occurrence patterns. In the later analysis, no new phenotypic data were used to find candidate immune exposures; instead, reliance was placed on TCR beta sequences and their occurrence across donors. All discovery cohort repertoires had been generated on a single sequencing platform. Typing coverage varied by locus: roughly 629-640 donors for A, B, C, DRB1 and DQB1; approximately 500 for DQA1; about 590 for DPA1; around 490 for DPB1. High-throughput TCR immunosequencing, statistical association of individual TCRs with disease status, and machine learning were combined to predict cytomegalovirus infection status. Class I and class II HLA loci were covered by the typing at four-digit resolution. The study aimed to test whether signatures of past pathogen exposure could be identified by cataloging public T cell receptors.

The cohort consisted of hundreds of healthy bone marrow donors. At the time of sampling, all cohort members were nominally healthy, though unrecorded immune exposures were likely present. The donor was CMV seropositive and was included in the group of 290 or so seropositive cohort members. A peripheral blood sample was collected from each donor, and TCR beta sequencing was performed on peripheral blood mononuclear cells. Genomic DNA extraction from the blood cell samples was performed with the Qiagen DNeasy Blood Extraction Kit. Broad study findings and their caveats: A further reported finding was that TCR beta sequences accurately predicted the HLA-A and HLA-B alleles for most subjects in the first cohort. V-gene and J-gene trimming of TCR beta chains was associated with a missense DCLRE1C variant in a later genetic analysis, and the association was replicated in an independent cohort. Across donors, most TCR sequences were observed very rarely, whereas some public TCRs were present in many individuals. In both the original and validation cohorts, the classifier was reported to diagnose cytomegalovirus status with high specificity and sensitivity. A total of roughly 160 TCR beta chains were listed by the study as associated with cytomegalovirus. Over 15 rarely observed V segments, including chromosome 9 orphons, were excluded from the earlier analysis of a few hundred of the donors because counts were too low. In a later analysis, TCR association rates were found to vary across HLA loci, with the most associated TCRs seen for DRB1 alleles and the fewest for HLA-C alleles. A cluster of highly shared sequence variants was judged likely to be a technical artifact of the sequencing pipeline. A later analysis reported that several top co-occurrence clusters appeared linked to parvovirus B19, influenza, CMV and Epstein-Barr virus. At a false discovery rate of 0.05, a later analysis linked 16,000 or so TCR beta sequences to specific HLA alleles. The 87-base-pair reads could not distinguish some IMGT-functional V segments, including TRBV6-2 and TRBV6-3, so those segments were excluded. According to the authors, the approach could potentially be generalized to other disease states and immunological phenotypes. HLA typing was unavailable for some donors at each locus, so association tests used only the typed subset. Roughly uniform sequencing depth across donors was assumed in presence/absence analyses, although this assumption may not hold. Correlated functional status among segregating V segments might be attributable to linkage disequilibrium, but an unknown experimental factor could not be ruled out. A few of the identified cytomegalovirus-associated TCR beta chains were confirmed in vitro to be specific for cytomegalovirus antigens. When HLA alleles, especially DR and DQ, strongly co-occurred, attributing TCR associations to individual alleles was difficult. According to a later genetic analysis, donors in an Asian-associated ancestry cluster had fewer N-insertions in productive TCRs than the approximately 690-donor mean. In an earlier analysis of some 640 of the donors, most TCR beta V segments were observed in productive rearrangements about 87% or about 30% of the time, broadly matching IMGT annotations. A later analysis found that most CMV-associated TCR beta chains appeared HLA-restricted, with HLA associations seemingly driven largely by CMV exposure. In a later analysis, HLA-associated TCR beta chains were found to be more clonally expanded and to have lower generation probabilities than equally common non-associated chains. Only TCR beta chains were sequenced in this cohort, and the absence of alpha or paired-chain data limited detectable features. The only immune exposure information available for the cohort was CMV serostatus.

Sequences MNHNS (CDR1) and SASEGT (CDR2) are obtained from the germline V gene. Trimming at the junction amounts to 6 bases on V and 6 bases on J, and the germline ends lie 9 bases apart. Measured from the cysteine to the phenylalanine, the CDR3 is 12 residues long. Left in the record is the CDR3 DNA by itself, 36 bases read in frame from the first base. Library method: the immunoSEQ multiplex PCR assay. A mixture of 60 forward primers for TCR Vbeta segments and 13 reverse primers for TCR Jbeta segments was used in the multiplex PCR. The CDR3 region of rearranged TCR beta genes was amplified from genomic DNA by a multiplex PCR assay. On the Illumina HiSeq System, the amplified TCR beta libraries were sequenced as 87-base-pair reads. Per the authors' processing: Across the 700 or so repertoires, a later analysis counted roughly 77 million unique TCR beta chains, around 11 million of which were shared by at least two donors. A nearest-neighbor algorithm error-corrected the raw reads and collapsed the reads into unique sequences, merging closely related sequences to remove PCR and sequencing errors. To assign V, D and J gene segments, CDR3 sequences were aligned to IMGT reference sequences. For a sequence to be retained, a match of at least six nucleotides to both a V gene segment and a J gene segment was required. A rearrangement counted as productive if the CDR3 had no stop codons and remained in frame with V and J, and every other rearrangement counted as non-productive. CDR3 was defined according to IMGT convention as the region running from the second conserved V-encoded cysteine to the conserved J-encoded phenylalanine. Sequences without an unambiguous match to a single V gene segment were excluded from the earlier analysis of 587 of the donors. In an earlier analysis of some 590 of the donors, a V segment was called functional when productive rearrangements were above 56.7%, and segregating when the standard deviation between donors exceeded 5%. A statistical classification framework was built for diagnosing cytomegalovirus status from the catalog of TCR beta chain sequences. In a later analysis, TCR nucleotide sequences were compared against IMGT/GENE-DB human TR gene sequences so that V and J genes could be assigned. The TCRdist pipeline was used in a later analysis to assign CDR3 sequences and most-parsimonious VDJ recombination scenarios. In a later analysis, each TCR beta chain was defined by its CDR3 amino acid sequence together with its V-gene family, and reads lacking a unique V-gene family were excluded. To address suspected cross-contamination and a sequencing artifact, a later analysis removed 550 to 750 highly shared, low-generation-probability nucleotide sequences. In a later analysis, a clonal expansion index was calculated for each public chain from normalized within-repertoire ranks of inferred template counts. Generation probabilities in a later analysis came from a VDJ recombination model fitted to out-of-frame rearrangements, and those results were checked against IGoR. In a later analysis, hypergeometric tests were used to score TCR-TCR, TCR-HLA and TCR-CMV co-occurrence, with a repertoire-size bias correction applied to TCR pairs. To estimate false discovery rates, a later analysis permuted the HLA or CMV assignments 20 times. A later analysis grouped co-occurring TCRs with DBSCAN, adding TCRdist sequence similarity when clustering within HLA-allele-positive subsets. Repertoires with fewer than 30,000 or more than 120,000 public chains, plus five repertoires with anomalous nucleotide sharing, were excluded from co-occurrence clustering. TCRdb obtained this table from immuneACCESS and retained in-frame rearrangements with V and J assigned. These tables miss some clones; where compared with another copy, unresolved V genes account for less than half of the shortfall, and the remainder is unexplained. D and trimming come from the DNA, and the V and J calls and clone size come from that table. Counted in this sample were fewer than 250,000 clones; 82% of them appeared once. Of the sample, approximately 5.7% falls within the top ten clones.

The receptor chain draws on TRBV6-1 and TRBJ2-1; possibly the D gene is TRBD2, per 6 matching bases. The receptor's source is a man aged 35 to 55 in good health and CMV-seropositive. The sample taken for sequencing was PBMCs. The CDR3 loop reads CASREGANEQFF. The nucleotide sequence is TGTGCCAGCAGGGAGGGAGCCAATGAGCAGTTCTTC.